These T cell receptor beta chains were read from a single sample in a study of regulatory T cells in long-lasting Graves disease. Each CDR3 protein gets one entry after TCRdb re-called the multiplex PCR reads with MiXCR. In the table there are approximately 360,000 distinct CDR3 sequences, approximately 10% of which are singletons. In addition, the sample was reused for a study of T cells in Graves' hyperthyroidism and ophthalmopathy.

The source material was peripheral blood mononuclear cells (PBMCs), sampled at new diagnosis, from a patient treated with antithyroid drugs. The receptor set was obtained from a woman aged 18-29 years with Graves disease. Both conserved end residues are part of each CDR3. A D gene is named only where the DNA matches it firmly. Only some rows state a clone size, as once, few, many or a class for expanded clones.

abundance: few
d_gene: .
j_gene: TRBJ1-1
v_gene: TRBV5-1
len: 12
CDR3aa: CASSLGTRKAFF
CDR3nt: TGCGCCAGCAGCTTGGGGACAAGGAAAGCTTTCTTT

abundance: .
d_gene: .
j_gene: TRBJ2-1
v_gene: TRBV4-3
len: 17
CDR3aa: CASSQVLGAGGGYEQFF
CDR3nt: TGCGCCAGCAGCCAAGTTTTAGGAGCAGGGGGAGGTTATGAGCAGTTCTTC

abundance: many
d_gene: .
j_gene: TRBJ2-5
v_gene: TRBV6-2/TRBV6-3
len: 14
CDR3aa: CASRKARGQETQYF
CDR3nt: TGTGCCAGCAGGAAAGCGAGGGGCCAAGAGACCCAGTACTTC

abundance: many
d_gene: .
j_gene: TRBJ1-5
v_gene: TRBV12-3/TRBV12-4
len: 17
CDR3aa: CASSLWGELSGNQPQHF
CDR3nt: TGTGCCAGCAGTTTATGGGGAGAACTTTCTGGCAATCAGCCCCAGCATTTT

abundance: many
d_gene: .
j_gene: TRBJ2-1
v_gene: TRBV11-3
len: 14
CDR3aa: CASSLDSDWGEQFF
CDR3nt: TGTGCCAGCAGCTTAGATAGCGATTGGGGCGAGCAGTTCTTC

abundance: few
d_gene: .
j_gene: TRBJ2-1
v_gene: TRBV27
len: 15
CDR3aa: CASSLLDTRSNEQFF
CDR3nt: TGTGCCAGCAGTTTATTGGACACCCGTTCCAATGAGCAGTTCTTC

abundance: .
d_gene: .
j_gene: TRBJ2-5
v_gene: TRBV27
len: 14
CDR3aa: CASSLARARETQYF
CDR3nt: TGTGCCAGCAGTTTAGCCAGGGCTAGGGAGACCCAGTACTTC

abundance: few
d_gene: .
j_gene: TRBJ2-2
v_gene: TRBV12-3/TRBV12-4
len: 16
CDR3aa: CASTNSGAGRTGELFF
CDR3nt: TGTGCCAGCACTAACTCAGGGGCAGGGCGGACCGGGGAGCTGTTTTTT

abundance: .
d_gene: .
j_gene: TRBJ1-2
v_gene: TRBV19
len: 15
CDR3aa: CASNTPYETPYGYTF
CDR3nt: TGTGCCAGTAATACCCCCTACGAGACGCCGTATGGCTACACCTTC

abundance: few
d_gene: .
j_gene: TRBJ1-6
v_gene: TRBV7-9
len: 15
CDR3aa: CASSSNLGPGSPLHF
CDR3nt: TGTGCCAGCAGCTCAAACCTCGGCCCGGGATCACCCCTCCACTTT

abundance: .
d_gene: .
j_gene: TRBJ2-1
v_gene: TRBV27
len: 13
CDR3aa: CASSLEVRDEQFF
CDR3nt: TGTGCCAGCAGTTTAGAGGTCAGGGATGAGCAGTTCTTC

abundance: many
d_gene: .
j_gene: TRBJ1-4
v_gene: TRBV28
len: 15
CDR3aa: CASNVRVGSNEKLFF
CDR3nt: TGTGCCAGCAACGTTCGGGTCGGGAGCAATGAAAAACTGTTTTTT

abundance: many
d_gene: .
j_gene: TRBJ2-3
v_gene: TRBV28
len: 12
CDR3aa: CASSLNHGTKYF
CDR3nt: TGTGCCAGCAGTTTAAACCACGGGACCAAGTACTTC

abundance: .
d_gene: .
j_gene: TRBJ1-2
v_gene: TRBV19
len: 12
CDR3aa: CASQSQGYCYTF
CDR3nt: TGTGCCAGCCAGTCACAGGGATATTGCTACACCTTC

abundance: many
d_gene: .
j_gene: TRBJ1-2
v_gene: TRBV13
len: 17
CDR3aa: CASSLGGSKTANYGYTF
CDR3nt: TGTGCCAGCAGCTTAGGCGGCAGTAAAACAGCTAACTATGGCTACACCTTC

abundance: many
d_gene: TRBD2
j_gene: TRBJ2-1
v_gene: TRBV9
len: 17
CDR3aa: CASSVLAGSGSYNEQFF
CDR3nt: TGTGCCAGCAGCGTACTAGCGGGAAGCGGTTCCTACAATGAGCAGTTCTTC

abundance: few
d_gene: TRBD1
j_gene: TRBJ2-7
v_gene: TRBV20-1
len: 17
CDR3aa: CSVRDRGRMVRSYEQYF
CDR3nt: TGCAGTGTCAGGGACAGGGGGCGCATGGTGAGATCCTACGAGCAGTACTTC

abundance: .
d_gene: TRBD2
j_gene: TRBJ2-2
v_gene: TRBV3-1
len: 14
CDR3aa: CASSQGGGTGELFF
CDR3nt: TGTGCCAGCAGCCAAGGGGGGGGCACCGGGGAGCTGTTTTTT

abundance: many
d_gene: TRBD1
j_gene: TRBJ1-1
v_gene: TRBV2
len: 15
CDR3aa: CACRWDRVMNTEAFF
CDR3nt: TGTGCCTGCAGATGGGACAGGGTCATGAACACTGAAGCTTTCTTT

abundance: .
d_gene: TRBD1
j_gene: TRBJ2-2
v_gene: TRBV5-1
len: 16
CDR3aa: CASSPGTGGASGELFF
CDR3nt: TGCGCCAGCAGCCCGGGGACAGGGGGCGCTTCCGGGGAGCTGTTTTTT

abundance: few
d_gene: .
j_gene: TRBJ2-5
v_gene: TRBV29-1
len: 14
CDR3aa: CSVGPQGFQETQYF
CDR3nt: TGCAGCGTTGGGCCCCAGGGCTTCCAAGAGACCCAGTACTTC

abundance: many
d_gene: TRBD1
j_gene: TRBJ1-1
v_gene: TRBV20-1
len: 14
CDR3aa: CSARLGGLYTEAFF
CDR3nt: TGCAGTGCTAGATTAGGGGGCCTGTATACTGAAGCTTTCTTT

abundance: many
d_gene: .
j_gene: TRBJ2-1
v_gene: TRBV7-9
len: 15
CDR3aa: CASSLVVGERREQFF
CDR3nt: TGTGCCAGCAGCTTAGTCGTGGGAGAGCGGAGGGAGCAGTTCTTC

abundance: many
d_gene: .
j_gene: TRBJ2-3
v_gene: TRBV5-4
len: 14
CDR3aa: CASTFRPGVGTQYF
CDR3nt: TGTGCCAGCACCTTCCGCCCCGGTGTGGGGACGCAGTATTTT

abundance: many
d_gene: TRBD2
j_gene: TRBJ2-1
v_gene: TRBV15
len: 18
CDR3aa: CATSSRGPTSGNYNEQFF
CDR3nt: TGTGCCACCAGCAGCAGAGGACCTACTAGCGGGAACTACAATGAGCAGTTCTTC

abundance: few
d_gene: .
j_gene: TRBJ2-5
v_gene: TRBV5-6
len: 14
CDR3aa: CASEMGPGRETQYF
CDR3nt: TGTGCCAGTGAGATGGGCCCGGGGAGGGAGACCCAGTACTTC

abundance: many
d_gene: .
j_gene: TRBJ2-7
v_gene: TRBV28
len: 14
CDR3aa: CASNGRPRTYEQYF
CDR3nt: TGTGCCAGCAATGGCAGACCTCGCACCTACGAGCAGTACTTC

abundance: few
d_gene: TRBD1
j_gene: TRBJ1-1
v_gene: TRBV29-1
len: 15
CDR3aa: CSVVQGAMMNTEAFF
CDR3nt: TGCAGCGTAGTACAGGGGGCTATGATGAACACTGAAGCTTTCTTT

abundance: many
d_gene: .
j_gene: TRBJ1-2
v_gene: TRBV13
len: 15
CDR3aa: CASSLTNLANYGYTF
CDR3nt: TGTGCCAGCAGCTTAACGAATCTAGCTAACTATGGCTACACCTTC

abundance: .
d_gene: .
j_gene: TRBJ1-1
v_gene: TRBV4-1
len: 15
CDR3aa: CASSQETGQRTEAFF
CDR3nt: TGCGCCAGCAGCCAAGAAACAGGGCAGCGCACTGAAGCTTTCTTT

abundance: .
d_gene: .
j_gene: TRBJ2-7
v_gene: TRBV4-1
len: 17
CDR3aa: CASSQVKSGHSSYEQYF
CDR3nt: TGCGCCAGCAGCCAGGTAAAAAGCGGACATAGCTCCTACGAGCAGTACTTC

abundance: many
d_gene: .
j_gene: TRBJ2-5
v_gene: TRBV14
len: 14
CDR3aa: CASSHRLIQETQYF
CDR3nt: TGTGCCAGCAGCCACAGACTCATTCAAGAGACCCAGTACTTC

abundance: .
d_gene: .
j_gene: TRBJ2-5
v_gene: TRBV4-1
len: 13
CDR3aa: CASSPGRPETQYF
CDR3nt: TGCGCCAGCAGCCCGGGACGCCCGGAGACCCAGTACTTC

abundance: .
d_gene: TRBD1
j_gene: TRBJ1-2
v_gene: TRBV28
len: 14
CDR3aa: CASREQGGLYGYTF
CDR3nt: TGTGCCAGCAGAGAACAGGGGGGGCTCTATGGCTACACCTTC

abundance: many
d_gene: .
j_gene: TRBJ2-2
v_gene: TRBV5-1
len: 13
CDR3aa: CASSLISTGELFF
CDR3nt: TGCGCCAGCAGCTTGATCAGCACCGGGGAGCTGTTTTTT

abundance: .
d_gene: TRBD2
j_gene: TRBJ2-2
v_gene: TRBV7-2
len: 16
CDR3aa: CASSPAPGLATGELFF
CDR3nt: TGTGCCAGCAGCCCTGCACCGGGACTAGCCACCGGGGAGCTGTTTTTT

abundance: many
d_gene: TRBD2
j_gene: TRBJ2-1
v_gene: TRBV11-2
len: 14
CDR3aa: CASSSGLAGSEQFF
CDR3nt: TGTGCCAGCAGCTCGGGACTAGCGGGGAGTGAGCAGTTCTTC

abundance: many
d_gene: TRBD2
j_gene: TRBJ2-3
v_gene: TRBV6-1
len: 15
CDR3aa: CASSGEASGSDTQYF
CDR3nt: TGTGCCAGCAGTGGGGAGGCTAGCGGGTCAGATACGCAGTATTTT

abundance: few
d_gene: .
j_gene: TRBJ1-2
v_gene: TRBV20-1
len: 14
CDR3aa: CSAPRDTYTYGYTF
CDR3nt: TGCAGTGCTCCCCGGGACACTTACACCTATGGCTACACCTTC

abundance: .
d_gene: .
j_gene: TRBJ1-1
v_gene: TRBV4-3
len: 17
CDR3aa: CASSQDHPRARNTEAFF
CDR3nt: TGCGCCAGCAGCCAAGATCACCCTCGGGCCCGGAACACTGAAGCTTTCTTT

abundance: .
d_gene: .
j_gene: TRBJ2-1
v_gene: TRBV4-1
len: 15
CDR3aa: CASSQDRGTGSLKFF
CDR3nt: TGCGCCAGCAGCCAAGATCGCGGCACGGGCAGTCTAAAGTTCTTC

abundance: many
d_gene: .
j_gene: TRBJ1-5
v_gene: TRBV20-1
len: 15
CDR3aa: CSARDRQYSNQPQHF
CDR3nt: TGCAGTGCTAGAGATAGGCAGTATAGCAATCAGCCCCAGCATTTT

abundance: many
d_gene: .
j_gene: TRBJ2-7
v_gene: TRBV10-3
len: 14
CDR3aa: CAIKASDSSYEQYF
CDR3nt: TGTGCCATCAAGGCTAGCGATTCCTCCTACGAGCAGTACTTC

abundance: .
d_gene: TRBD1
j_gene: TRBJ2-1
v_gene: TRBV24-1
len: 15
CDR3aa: CATSDYRQGEVEQFF
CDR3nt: TGTGCCACCAGTGATTACAGACAGGGGGAGGTTGAGCAGTTCTTC

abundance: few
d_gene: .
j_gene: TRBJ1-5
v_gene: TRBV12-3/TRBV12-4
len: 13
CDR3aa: CASSIRVSQPQHF
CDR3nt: TGTGCCAGCAGCATCAGGGTCAGTCAGCCCCAGCATTTT

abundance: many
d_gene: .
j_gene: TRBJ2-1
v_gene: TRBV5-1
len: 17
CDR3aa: CASSPGVEFRSYNEQFF
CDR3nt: TGCGCCAGCAGTCCTGGGGTCGAGTTTCGATCCTACAATGAGCAGTTCTTC

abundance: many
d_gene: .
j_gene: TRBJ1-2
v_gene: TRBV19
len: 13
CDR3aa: CASSITENYGYTF
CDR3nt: TGTGCCAGTAGTATCACAGAGAACTATGGCTACACCTTC

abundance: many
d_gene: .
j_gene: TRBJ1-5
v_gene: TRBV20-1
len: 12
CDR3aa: CSAGGNSQPQHF
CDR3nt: TGCAGTGCTGGGGGGAACAGTCAGCCCCAGCATTTT

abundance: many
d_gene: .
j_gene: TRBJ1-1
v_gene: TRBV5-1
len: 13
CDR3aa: CASSIQIGTEAFF
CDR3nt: TGCGCCAGCAGCATCCAGATCGGAACTGAAGCTTTCTTT

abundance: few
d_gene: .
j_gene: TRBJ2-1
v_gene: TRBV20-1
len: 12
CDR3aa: CSAIRTPDEQFF
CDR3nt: TGCAGTGCTATAAGGACTCCGGATGAGCAGTTCTTC

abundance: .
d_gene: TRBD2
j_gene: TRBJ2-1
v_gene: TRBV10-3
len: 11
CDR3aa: CASGRTHEQFF
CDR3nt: TGTGCCAGCGGGAGGACCCATGAGCAGTTCTTC

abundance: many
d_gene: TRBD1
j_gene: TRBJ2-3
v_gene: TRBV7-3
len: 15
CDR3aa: CASSLTGTVGDTQYF
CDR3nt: TGTGCCAGCAGCTTAACCGGGACAGTCGGGGATACGCAGTATTTT

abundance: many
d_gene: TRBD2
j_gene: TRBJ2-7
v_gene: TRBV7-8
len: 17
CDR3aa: CASSFLAGGSSSHEQYF
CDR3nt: TGTGCCAGCAGCTTCCTAGCGGGAGGATCGAGCTCCCACGAGCAGTACTTC

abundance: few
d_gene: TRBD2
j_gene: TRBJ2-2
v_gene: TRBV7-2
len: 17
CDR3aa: CASSLDYSGVNTGELFF
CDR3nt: TGTGCCAGCAGCTTAGATTATAGCGGGGTGAACACCGGGGAGCTGTTTTTT

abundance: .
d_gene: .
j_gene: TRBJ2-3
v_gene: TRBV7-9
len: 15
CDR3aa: CASSLGTYRTDTQYF
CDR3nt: TGTGCCAGCAGCTTGGGGACCTACCGCACAGATACGCAGTATTTT

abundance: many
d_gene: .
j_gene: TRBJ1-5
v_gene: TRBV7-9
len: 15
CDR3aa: CASSLVGPPGQPQHF
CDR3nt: TGTGCTAGCAGCTTAGTGGGGCCCCCCGGTCAGCCCCAGCATTTT

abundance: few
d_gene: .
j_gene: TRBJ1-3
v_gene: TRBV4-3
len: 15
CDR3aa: CASSLEALSGNTIYF
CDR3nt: TGCGCCAGCAGCCTAGAAGCTCTCTCTGGAAACACCATATATTTT